These T cell receptor beta chains were read from a single sample in a study of beta chain features in type 1 diabetes. The repertoire was sequenced with immunoSEQ multiplex PCR; TCRdb's copy has only in-frame clones and lacks some. Of about 710,000 clones listed, 11% to 15% are singletons. The sample taken for sequencing was naive CD4+ T cells from blood. The receptors originated from a man between 18 and 29 years old with type 1 diabetes. The CDR3 runs from the conserved cysteine through the conserved F or W. A D gene is named only where the DNA matches it firmly. Size is stated for part of the rows, as once, few or many counts, or as a class when the clone is expanded.

clone_size	v_call	j_call	d_call	cdr3_nt	cdr3_aa
few	TRBV7-9	TRBJ2-3	NA	TGTGCCAGCAGCTTGGCAGGCAAGGGGCAAGATACGCAGTATTTT	CASSLAGKGQDTQYF
NA	TRBV15	TRBJ2-1	NA	TGTGCCACCAGCAATGTCGAATGGACAGCAAGGTCGTATAAGGTCTTC	CATSNVEWTARSYKVF
few	TRBV6-5	TRBJ2-2	TRBD1	TGTGCCAGCTGCCTCGGGACAGGGCGACGGGAGCTGTTTTTT	CASCLGTGRRELFF
NA	TRBV7-2	TRBJ1-6	TRBD1	TGTGCCAGCAGCGGACAGGGAAATTCACCCCTCCACTTT	CASSGQGNSPLHF
NA	TRBV6-5	TRBJ2-1	NA	TGTGCCAGCAGTACGGGCCCCGGGGAGTTCTTC	CASSTGPGEFF
few	TRBV4-3	TRBJ1-1	NA	TGCGCCAGCAGCCATGCAGGGTTAACCCCTGAAGCTTTCTTT	CASSHAGLTPEAFF
NA	TRBV5-6	TRBJ2-3	TRBD1	TGTGCCAGCAGCCCACAGGGGGCAGGCACAGATACGCAGTATTTT	CASSPQGAGTDTQYF
NA	TRBV25-1	TRBJ1-5	NA	TGTGCCAGCAGTGAGACCGGCGATCAGCCCCAGCATTTT	CASSETGDQPQHF
NA	TRBV9	TRBJ1-2	NA	TGTGCCAGCAGCGCACCGACAGAGGGCCGTGGCTATGGCTACACCTTC	CASSAPTEGRGYGYTF
few	TRBV5-8	TRBJ2-7	TRBD1	TGTGCCAGCTCCTATCGGACAGGGAGCTACGAGCAGTACTTC	CASSYRTGSYEQYF
NA	TRBV23-1	TRBJ1-2	NA	TGCGCCAGCAGTCAATCGTCAGGTTTAGCAGGCCCGACGCCCTACACCTTC	CASSQSSGLAGPTPYTF
few	TRBV7-6	TRBJ2-2	NA	TGTGCCAGCAGCTTAGCCAACTACCCCGGGGAGCTGTTTTTT	CASSLANYPGELFF
NA	TRBV7-9	TRBJ1-5	TRBD1	TGTGCCAGCAGCTCGGACAGGGAAATTATTTTTAGTCAGCCCCAGCATTTT	CASSSDREIIFSQPQHF
NA	TRBV30	TRBJ1-2	NA	TGTGCCTGGAGTGTAAGGAGGCAACTTCCCCCTTATGGCTACACCTTC	CAWSVRRQLPPYGYTF